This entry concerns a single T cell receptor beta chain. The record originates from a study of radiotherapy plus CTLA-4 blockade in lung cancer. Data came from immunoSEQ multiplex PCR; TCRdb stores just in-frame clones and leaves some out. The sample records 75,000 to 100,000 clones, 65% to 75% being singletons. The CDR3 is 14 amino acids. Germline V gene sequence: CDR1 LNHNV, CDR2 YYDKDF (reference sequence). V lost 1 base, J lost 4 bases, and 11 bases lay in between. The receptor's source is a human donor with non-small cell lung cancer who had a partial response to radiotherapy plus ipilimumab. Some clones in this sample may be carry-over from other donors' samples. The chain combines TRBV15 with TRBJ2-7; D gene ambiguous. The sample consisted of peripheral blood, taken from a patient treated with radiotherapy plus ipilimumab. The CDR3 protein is CATSRVQAPYEQYF. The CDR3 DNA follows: TGTGCCACCAGCAGAGTTCAGGCTCCTTACGAGCAGTACTTC.